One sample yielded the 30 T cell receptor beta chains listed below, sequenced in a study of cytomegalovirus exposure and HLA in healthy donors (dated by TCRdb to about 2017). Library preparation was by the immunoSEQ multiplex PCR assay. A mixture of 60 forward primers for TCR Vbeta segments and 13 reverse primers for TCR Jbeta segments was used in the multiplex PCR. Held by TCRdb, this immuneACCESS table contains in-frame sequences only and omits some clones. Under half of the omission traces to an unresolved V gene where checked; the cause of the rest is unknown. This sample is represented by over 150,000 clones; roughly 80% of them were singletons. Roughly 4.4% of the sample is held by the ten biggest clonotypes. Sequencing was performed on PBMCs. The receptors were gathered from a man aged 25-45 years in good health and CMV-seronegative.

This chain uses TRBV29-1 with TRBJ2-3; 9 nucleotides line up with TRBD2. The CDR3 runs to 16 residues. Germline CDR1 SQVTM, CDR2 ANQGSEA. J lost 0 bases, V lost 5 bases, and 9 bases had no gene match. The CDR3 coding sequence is TGCAGCGTTCCCGGCGGGAGGGGCTCAAGCACAGATACGCAGTATTTT. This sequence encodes CSVPGGRGSSTDTQYF.

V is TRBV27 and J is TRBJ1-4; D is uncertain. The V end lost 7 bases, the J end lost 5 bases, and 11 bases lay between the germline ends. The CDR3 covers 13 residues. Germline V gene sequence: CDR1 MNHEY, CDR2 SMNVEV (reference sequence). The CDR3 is CASMVHQNEKLFF. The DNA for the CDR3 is TGTGCCAGCATGGTCCACCAGAATGAAAAACTGTTTTTT.

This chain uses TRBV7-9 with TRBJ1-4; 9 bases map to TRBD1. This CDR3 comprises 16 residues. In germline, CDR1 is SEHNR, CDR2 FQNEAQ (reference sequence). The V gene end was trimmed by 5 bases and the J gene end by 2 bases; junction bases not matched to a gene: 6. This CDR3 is CASSRTGGGTNEKLFF. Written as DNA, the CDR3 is TGTGCCAGCAGCCGTACAGGGGGCGGGACTAATGAAAAACTGTTTTTT.

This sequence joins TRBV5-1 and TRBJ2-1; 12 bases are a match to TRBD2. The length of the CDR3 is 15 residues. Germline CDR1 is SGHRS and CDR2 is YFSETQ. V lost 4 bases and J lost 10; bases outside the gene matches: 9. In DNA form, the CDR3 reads TGCGCCAGCAGCCTGGGACTAGCGGGTGAGGGGGAGCAGTTCTTC. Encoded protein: CASSLGLAGEGEQFF.

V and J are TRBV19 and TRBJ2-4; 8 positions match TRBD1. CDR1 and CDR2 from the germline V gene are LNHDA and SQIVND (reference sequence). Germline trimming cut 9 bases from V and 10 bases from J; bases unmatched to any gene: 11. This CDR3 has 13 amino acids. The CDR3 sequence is CASQKEGQGIQYF. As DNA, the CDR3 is TGTGCCAGCCAAAAAGAAGGACAGGGAATTCAGTACTTC.

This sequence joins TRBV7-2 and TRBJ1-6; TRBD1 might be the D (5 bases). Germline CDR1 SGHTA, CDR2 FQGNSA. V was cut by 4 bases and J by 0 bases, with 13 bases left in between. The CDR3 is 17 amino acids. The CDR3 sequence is CASSSGSRSSYNSPLHF. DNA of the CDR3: TGTGCCAGCAGCTCAGGGTCTAGGAGCTCCTATAATTCACCCCTCCACTTT.

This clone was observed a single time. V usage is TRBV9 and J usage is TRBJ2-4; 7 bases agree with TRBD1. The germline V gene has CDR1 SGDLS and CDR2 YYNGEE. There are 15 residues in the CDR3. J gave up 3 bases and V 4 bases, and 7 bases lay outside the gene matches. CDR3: CASSYDRDGKNIQYF. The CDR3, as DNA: TGTGCCAGCAGCTATGACAGGGATGGCAAAAACATTCAGTACTTC.

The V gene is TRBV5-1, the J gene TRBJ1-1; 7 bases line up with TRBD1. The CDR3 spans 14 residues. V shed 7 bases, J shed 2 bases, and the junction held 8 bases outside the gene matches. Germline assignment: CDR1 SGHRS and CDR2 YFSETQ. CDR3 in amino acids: CASGMTGPNTEAFF. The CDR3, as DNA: TGCGCCAGCGGGATGACAGGGCCTAACACTGAAGCTTTCTTT.

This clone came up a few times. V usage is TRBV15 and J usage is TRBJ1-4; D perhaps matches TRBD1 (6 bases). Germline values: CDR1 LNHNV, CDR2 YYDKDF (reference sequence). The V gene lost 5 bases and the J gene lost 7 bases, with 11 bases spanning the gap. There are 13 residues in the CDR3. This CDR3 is CATSSTGSEKLFF. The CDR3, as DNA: TGTGCCACCAGCTCTACAGGGTCTGAAAAACTGTTTTTT.

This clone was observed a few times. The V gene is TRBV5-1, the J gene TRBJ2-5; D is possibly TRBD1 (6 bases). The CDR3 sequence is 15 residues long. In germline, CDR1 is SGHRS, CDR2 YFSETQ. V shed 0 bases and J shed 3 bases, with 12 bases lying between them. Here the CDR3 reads CASSLGGQGKETQYF. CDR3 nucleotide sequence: TGCGCCAGCAGCTTGGGGGGGCAGGGAAAAGAGACCCAGTACTTC. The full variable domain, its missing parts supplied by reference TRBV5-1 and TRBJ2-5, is KAGVTQTPRYLIKTRGQQVTLSCSPISGHRSVSWYQQTPGQGLQFLFEYFSETQRNKGNFPGRFSGRQFSNSRSEMNVSTLELGDSALYLCASSLGGQGKETQYFGPGTRLLVL.

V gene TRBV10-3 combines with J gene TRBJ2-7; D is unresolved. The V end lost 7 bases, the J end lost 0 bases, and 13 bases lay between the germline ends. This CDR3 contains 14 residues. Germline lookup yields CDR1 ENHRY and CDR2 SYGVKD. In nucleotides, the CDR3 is TGTGCCATCACCCCACAGATTAGCTCCTACGAGCAGTACTTC. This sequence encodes CAITPQISSYEQYF.

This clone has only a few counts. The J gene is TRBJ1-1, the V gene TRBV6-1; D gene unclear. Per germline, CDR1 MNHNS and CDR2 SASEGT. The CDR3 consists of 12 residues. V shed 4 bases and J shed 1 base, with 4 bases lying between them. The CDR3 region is CASSGQNTEAFF. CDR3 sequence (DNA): TGTGCCAGCAGTGGACAGAACACTGAAGCTTTCTTT.

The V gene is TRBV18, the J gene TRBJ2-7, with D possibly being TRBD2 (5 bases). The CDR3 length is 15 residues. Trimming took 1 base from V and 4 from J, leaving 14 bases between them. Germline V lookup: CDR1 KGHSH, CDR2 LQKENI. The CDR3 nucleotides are TGTGCCAGCTCACCACTCGGACTTCCTTTGTACGAGCAGTACTTC. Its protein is CASSPLGLPLYEQYF.

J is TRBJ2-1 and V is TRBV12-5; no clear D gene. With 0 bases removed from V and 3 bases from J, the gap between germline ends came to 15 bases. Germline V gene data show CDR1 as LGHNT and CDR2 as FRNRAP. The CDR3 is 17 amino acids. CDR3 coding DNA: TGTGCTAGTGGTTTGGTAAGTCGGTCGCCTTTCTACAATGAGCAGTTCTTC. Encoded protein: CASGLVSRSPFYNEQFF.

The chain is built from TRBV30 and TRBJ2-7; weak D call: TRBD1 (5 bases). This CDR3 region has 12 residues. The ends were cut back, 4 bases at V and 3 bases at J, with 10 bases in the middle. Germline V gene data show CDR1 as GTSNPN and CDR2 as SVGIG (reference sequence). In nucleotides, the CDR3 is TGTGCCTGGATTCGCGACAGCTACGAGCAGTACTTC. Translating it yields CAWIRDSYEQYF.

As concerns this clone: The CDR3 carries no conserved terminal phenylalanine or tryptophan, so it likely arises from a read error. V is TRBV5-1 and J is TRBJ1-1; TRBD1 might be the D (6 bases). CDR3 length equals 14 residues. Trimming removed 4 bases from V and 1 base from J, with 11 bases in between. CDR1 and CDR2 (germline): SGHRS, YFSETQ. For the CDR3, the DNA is TGCGCCAGCAGCACCGGGACAAGGAACACTGAAGCTTTCCTT. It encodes CASSTGTRNTEAFL.

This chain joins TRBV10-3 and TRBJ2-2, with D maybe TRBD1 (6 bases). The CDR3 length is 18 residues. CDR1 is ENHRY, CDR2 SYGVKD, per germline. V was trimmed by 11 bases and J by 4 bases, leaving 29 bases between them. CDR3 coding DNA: TGTGCCCCAAGGGACATTAAGGGCAGGGTAGGGGGCACCGGGGAGCTGTTTTTT. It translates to CAPRDIKGRVGGTGELFF.

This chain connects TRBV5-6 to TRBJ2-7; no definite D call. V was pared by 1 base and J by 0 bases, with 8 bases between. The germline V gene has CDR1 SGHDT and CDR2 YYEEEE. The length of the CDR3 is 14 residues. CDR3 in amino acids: CASSLFPSSYEQYF. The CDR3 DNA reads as TGTGCCAGCAGCTTGTTTCCGAGCTCCTACGAGCAGTACTTC.

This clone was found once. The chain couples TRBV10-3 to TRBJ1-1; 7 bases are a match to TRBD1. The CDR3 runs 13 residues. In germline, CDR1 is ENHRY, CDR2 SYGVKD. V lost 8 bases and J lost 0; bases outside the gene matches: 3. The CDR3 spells CAISDRVNTEAFF. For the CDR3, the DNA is TGTGCCATCTCAGACAGGGTGAACACTGAAGCTTTCTTT.

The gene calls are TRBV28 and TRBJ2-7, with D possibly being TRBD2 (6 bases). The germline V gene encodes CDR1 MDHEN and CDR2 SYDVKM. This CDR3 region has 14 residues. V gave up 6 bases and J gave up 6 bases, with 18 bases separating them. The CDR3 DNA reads TGTGCCAGCAGCGCTCTAGCGTCCCTCGGCGAGCAGTACTTC. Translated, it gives CASSALASLGEQYF.

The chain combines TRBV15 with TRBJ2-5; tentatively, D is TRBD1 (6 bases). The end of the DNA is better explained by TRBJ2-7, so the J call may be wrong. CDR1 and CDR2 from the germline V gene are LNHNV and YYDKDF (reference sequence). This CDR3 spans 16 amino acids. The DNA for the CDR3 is TGTGCCACCAGCGTTACATTGTCCGGGACACTCTACGAGCAGTACTTC. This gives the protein CATSVTLSGTLYEQYF.

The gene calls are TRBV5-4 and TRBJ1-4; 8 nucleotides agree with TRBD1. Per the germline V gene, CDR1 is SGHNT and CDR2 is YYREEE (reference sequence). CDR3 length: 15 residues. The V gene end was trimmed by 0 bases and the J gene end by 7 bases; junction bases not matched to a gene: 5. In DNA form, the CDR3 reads TGTGCCAGCAGCTTGGGACCGACAGGGGTTGAAAAACTGTTTTTT. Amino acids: CASSLGPTGVEKLFF.

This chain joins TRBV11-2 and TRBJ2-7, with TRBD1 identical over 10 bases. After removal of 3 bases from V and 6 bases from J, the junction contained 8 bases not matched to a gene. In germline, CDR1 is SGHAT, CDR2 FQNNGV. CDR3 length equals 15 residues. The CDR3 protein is CASSLSRDRGGEQYF. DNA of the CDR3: TGTGCCAGCAGCTTGTCCCGGGACAGGGGAGGCGAGCAGTACTTC.

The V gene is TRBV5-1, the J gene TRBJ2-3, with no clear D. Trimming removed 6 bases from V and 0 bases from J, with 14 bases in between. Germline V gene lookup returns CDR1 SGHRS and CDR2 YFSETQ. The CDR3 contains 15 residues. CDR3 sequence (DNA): TGCGCCAGCACCGCAGGCCGCCCTAGCACAGATACGCAGTATTTT. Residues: CASTAGRPSTDTQYF.

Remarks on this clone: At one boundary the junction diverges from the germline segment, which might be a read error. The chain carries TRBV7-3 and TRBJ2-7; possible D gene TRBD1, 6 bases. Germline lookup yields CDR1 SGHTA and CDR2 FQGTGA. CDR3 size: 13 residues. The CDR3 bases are TGTGCCAGCAGCTTAACGGGCAGGGGCCAAGTCTCTTTC. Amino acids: CASSLTGRGQVSF.

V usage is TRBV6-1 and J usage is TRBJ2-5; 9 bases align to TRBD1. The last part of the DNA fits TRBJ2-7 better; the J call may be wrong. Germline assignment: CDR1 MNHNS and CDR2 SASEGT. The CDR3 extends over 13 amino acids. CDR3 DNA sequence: TGTGCCAGCAGATGGGACAGGGACTACGAGCAGTACTTC. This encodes CASRWDRDYEQYF.

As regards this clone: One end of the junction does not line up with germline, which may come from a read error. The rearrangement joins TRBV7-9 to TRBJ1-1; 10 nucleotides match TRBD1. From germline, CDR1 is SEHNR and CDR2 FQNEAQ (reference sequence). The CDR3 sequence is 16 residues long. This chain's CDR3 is CSSSPTSGTGEHEAFF. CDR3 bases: TGTTCCAGCAGCCCGACCTCCGGGACAGGGGAACATGAAGCTTTCTTT.

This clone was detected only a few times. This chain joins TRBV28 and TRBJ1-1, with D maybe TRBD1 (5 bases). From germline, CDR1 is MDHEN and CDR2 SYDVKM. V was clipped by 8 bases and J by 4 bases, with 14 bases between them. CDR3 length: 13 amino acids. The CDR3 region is CASGDSDFTEAFF. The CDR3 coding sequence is TGTGCCAGCGGAGACAGTGATTTCACTGAAGCTTTCTTT.

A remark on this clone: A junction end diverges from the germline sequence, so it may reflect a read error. DNA for the CDR3: TGTGCCAGCAGCCAAGGGGCGTACGAGCAGTGCTTC. It encodes CASSQGAYEQCF. The chain employs TRBV7-8 and TRBJ2-7; TRBD1 is a possible D gene (5 bases). This CDR3 region has 12 residues. Germline V gene sequence: CDR1 SGHVS, CDR2 FQNEAQ. Drawing the rest from reference TRBV7-8 and TRBJ2-7, the complete variable domain is GAGVSQSPRYKVAKRGQDVALRCDPISGHVSLFWYQQALGQGPEFLTYFQNEAQLDKSGLPSDRFFAERPEGSVSTLKIQRTQQEDSAVYLCASSQGAYEQCFGPGTRLTVT.

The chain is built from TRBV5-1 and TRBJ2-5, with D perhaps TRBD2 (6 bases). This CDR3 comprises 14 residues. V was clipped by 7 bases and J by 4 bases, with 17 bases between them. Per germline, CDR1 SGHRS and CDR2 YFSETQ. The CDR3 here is CASEGTGGGETQYF. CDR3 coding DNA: TGCGCCAGCGAGGGGACTGGGGGTGGAGAGACCCAGTACTTC. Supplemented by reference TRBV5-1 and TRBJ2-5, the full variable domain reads KAGVTQTPRYLIKTRGQQVTLSCSPISGHRSVSWYQQTPGQGLQFLFEYFSETQRNKGNFPGRFSGRQFSNSRSEMNVSTLELGDSALYLCASEGTGGGETQYFGPGTRLLVL.